One TCR beta chain is described in this entry. This clonotype came up many times. The antigen it binds to is not known. No quality values exist for individual bases; no much larger clone is one base distant. Libraries came from 5' RACE. The sequencing machine was a NextSeq 500. The TCR library protocol attached unique molecular identifiers to individual cDNA molecules to correct for sequencing error and PCR bias. Sequencing covered both TCR alpha and beta chains, and within each sample the abundances of alpha and beta sequences were tightly co-correlated. The authors' analysis ran thus. Decombinator V4 was used to annotate TCR sequences for V gene, J gene and CDR3. TCRs were defined as expanded if a significant change between any two time points was detected under a Poisson model with p below 0.0001. TCR abundances were normalised to the total number of TCRs sequenced per sample and were expressed as counts per million. TRAV1-2 paired with TRAJ12, TRAJ20 or TRAJ33 defined MAIT TCRs, while TRAV10 paired with TRAJ18 defined iNKT TCRs. A search of VDJdb, accessed on 1 November 2021, was run for TCRs annotated to CMV, EBV and SARS-CoV-2, with TCRs annotated for multiple antigens excluded. TCRdb trimmed public reads at Q25 via fastp, called clones via MiXCR and kept in-frame beta chains. For every CDR3 protein sequence, its rows merge into one entry that carries the most common genes and DNA. TCRdb, not the original authors, processed these V and J calls. Here the sample has tens of thousands of distinct CDR3 sequences; 9% to 15% occur a single time. The biggest ten clones account for 1.5% to 2% of the sample.

The source of the sample is a study of early T cells in non-severe SARS-CoV-2 infection (dated by TCRdb to about 2021). Background for the entire study: TCR sequencing used bulk RNA from unsorted whole blood, so alpha and beta chains could not be paired.

Based on the germline V gene (reference sequence), the CDR1 and CDR2 sequences are DFQATT and SNEGSKA. The trim is 1 base for V and 5 bases for J, with a gap of 14 bases between the germline ends. CDR3 length: 14 amino acids, cysteine to phenylalanine. Just the 42-base CDR3 DNA is kept, in frame starting at base 1. Beyond this particular receptor, the publication reports: VDJdb matching was skewed toward anti-spike CD8 responses and likely underestimated virus-specific expansions by missing private and CD4 specificities.

A case-control design nested within a healthcare worker cohort in London, UK, was used, with weekly nasopharyngeal swab PCR tests and blood sampling performed. Healthcare workers were enrolled in the week of the UK lockdown, from 23 to 31 March 2020, and were followed every week for up to roughly 15 weeks. Sequenced input: whole blood. The sequence was collected from an adult who was a healthcare worker with PCR-confirmed SARS-CoV-2 infection or an uninfected control (not recorded which). The rearranged chain carries TRBV20-1 and TRBJ2-5; TRBD2 is a weak D gene call, 5 bases matching. The CDR3 region: CSARGELAPETQYF. The bases read TGCAGTGCTAGAGGCGAGCTAGCTCCCGAGACCCAGTACTTC.